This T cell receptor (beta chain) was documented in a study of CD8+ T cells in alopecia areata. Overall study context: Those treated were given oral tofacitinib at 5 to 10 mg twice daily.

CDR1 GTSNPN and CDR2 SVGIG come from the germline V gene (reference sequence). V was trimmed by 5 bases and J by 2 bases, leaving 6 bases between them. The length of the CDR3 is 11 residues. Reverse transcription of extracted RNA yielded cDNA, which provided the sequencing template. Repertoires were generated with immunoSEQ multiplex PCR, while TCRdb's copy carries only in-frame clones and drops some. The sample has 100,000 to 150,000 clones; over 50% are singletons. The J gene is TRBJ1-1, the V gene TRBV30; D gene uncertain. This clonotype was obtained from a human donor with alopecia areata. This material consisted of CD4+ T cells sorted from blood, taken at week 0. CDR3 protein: CAWGINTEAFF. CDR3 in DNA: TGTGCCTGGGGAATTAACACTGAAGCTTTCTTT.